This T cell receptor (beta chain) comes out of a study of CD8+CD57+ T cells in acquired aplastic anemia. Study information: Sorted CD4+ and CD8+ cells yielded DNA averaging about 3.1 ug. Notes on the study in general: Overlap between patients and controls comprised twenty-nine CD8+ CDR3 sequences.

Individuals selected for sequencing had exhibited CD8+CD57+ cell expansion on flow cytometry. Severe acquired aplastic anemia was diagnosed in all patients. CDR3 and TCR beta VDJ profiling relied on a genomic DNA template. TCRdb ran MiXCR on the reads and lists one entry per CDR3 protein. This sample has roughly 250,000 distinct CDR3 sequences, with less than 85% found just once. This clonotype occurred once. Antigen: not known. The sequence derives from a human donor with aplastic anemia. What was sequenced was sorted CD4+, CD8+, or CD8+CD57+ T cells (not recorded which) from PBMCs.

The CDR3 protein is CASSLAAGPDTHYYEQYV. For the CDR3, the DNA is TGTGCCAGCAGCTTAGCGGCAGGTCCCGATACGCATTATTACGAGCAGTACGTC. The chain joins TRBV7-2 to TRBJ2-7, with unresolved D. Trimming took off 0 bases at V and 4 bases at J, with 22 bases between the two ends. Germline V gene data show CDR1 as SGHTA and CDR2 as FQGNSA. The length of the CDR3 is 18 residues.